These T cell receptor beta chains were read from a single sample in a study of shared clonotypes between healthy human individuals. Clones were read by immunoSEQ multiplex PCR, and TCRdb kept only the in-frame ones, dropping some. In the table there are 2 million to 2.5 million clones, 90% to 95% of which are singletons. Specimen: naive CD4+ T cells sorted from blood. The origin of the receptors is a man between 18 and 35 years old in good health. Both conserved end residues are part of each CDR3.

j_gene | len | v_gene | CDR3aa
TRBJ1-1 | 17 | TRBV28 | CASSPLIGGARNTEAFF
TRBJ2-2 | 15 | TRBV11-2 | CASSLRGRANGELFF
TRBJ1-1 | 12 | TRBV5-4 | CASSLRATEAFF
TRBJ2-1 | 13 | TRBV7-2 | CASSLVSLYEQFF
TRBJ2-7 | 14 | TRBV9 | CASSPQAGRFEQYF
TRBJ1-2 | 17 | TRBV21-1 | CASSKSRGQGNYWGYTF
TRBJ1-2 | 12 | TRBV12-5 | CASGLIGFGYTF
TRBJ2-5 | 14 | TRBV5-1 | CASSGGQGRETQYF
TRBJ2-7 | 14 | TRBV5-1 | CASSPIGQGGEQYF
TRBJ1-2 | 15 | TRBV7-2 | CASSLEGMGFYGYTF
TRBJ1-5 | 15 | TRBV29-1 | CSVGRGRQGARPQHF
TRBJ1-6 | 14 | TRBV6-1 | CASGLTGLGSPLHF
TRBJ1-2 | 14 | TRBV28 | CASSLQGAFYGYTF
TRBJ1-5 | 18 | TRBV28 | CASLNHQGVGGSNQPQHF
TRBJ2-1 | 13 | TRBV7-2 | CASSPNLAAPQFF
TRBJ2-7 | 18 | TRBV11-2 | CASSSPPASGSISYEQYF
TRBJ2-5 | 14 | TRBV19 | CASSMWQRVETQYF
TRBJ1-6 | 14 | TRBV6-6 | CASTPGQHNSPLHF
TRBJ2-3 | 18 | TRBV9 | CASSTGLAGASIPDTQYF
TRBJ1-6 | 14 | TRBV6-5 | CASSFGTVDSPLHF
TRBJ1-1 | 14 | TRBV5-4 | CASSLAGRWTEAFF
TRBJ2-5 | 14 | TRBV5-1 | CASSPTSAQETQYF
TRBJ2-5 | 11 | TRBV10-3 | CAISAGETQYF
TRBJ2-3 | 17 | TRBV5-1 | CASSLRTSGGSTDTQYF
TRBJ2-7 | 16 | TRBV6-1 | CASSGASGQGPYEQYF
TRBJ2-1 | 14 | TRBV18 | CASSPPARYNEQFF
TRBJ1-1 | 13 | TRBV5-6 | CASSLVHADEAFF
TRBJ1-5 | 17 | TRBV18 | CASRTDRGLISNQPQHF
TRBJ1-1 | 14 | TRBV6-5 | CASTTVEGSAEAFF
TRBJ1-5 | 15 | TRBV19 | CASSPGGFWNQPQHF
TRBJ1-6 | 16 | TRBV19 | CASSFLRGQDNSPLHF
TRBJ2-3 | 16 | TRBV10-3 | CAIRSGTGGPVDTQYF
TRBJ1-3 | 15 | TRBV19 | CASSGQGKPGNTIYF